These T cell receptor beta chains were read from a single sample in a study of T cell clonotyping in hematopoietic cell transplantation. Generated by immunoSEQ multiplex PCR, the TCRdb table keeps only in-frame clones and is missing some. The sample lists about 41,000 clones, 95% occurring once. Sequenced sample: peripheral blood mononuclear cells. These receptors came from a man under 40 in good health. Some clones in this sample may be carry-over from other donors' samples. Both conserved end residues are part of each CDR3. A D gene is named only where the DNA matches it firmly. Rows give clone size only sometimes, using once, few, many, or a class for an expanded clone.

CDR3nt: TGTGCCAGCAGCTCGGGGTACACGAACACCGGGGAGCTGTTTTTT
CDR3aa: CASSSGYTNTGELFF
j_gene: TRBJ2-2
d_gene: NA
abundance: NA
v_gene: TRBV7-2

CDR3nt: TGTGCCAGCAGTCCCGGTGGTGAGCAGTACTTC
CDR3aa: CASSPGGEQYF
j_gene: TRBJ2-7
d_gene: NA
abundance: NA
v_gene: TRBV25-1

CDR3nt: TGTGCCAGCAGTGGAACAAGCCCAGATACGCAGTATTTT
CDR3aa: CASSGTSPDTQYF
j_gene: TRBJ2-3
d_gene: NA
abundance: NA
v_gene: TRBV27

CDR3nt: TGTGCCAGCAGCTTACAACAGGGGGCCCCGGGAGGACTGTTTTTT
CDR3aa: CASSLQQGAPGGLFF
j_gene: TRBJ1-4
d_gene: TRBD1
abundance: NA
v_gene: TRBV5-6

CDR3nt: TGTGCCAGCAGCTTAGACGGGGGGGGCTCTGAAGCTTTCTTT
CDR3aa: CASSLDGGGSEAFF
j_gene: TRBJ1-1
d_gene: NA
abundance: NA
v_gene: TRBV11-3

CDR3nt: TGTGCCAGCAGAGGGAAGGGGTGGGAGAGGTACTATGGCTACACCTTC
CDR3aa: CASRGKGWERYYGYTF
j_gene: TRBJ1-2
d_gene: NA
abundance: NA
v_gene: TRBV5-8

CDR3nt: TGTGCCAGTCGCCGAACGGCGTTAGGTCAGCCCCAGCATTTT
CDR3aa: CASRRTALGQPQHF
j_gene: TRBJ1-5
d_gene: NA
abundance: few
v_gene: TRBV19

CDR3nt: TGCAGCGTTGGGAGGGGTCTTAACTATGGCTACACCTTC
CDR3aa: CSVGRGLNYGYTF
j_gene: TRBJ1-2
d_gene: NA
abundance: NA
v_gene: TRBV29-1

CDR3nt: TGTGCCAGCACTGCGGGGGGAATCCCCTACGAGCAGTACTTC
CDR3aa: CASTAGGIPYEQYF
j_gene: TRBJ2-7
d_gene: TRBD2
abundance: NA
v_gene: TRBV7-2

CDR3nt: TGTGCCAGTAGTAGATTATCTGGACAGGGGAGTGAAAAACTGTTTTTT
CDR3aa: CASSRLSGQGSEKLFF
j_gene: TRBJ1-4
d_gene: TRBD1
abundance: NA
v_gene: TRBV19

CDR3nt: TGCGCCAGCAGCCGCCCCGGCGGGAAGGACTACGAGCAGTACTTC
CDR3aa: CASSRPGGKDYEQYF
j_gene: TRBJ2-7
d_gene: NA
abundance: NA
v_gene: TRBV4-1

CDR3nt: TGTGCCAGTGCGGCGGGACTAGCGGCAGATACGCAGTATTTT
CDR3aa: CASAAGLAADTQYF
j_gene: TRBJ2-3
d_gene: TRBD2
abundance: NA
v_gene: TRBV13

CDR3nt: TGCAGCGTTGAAGGACGTTACAATGAGCAGTTCTTC
CDR3aa: CSVEGRYNEQFF
j_gene: TRBJ2-1
d_gene: NA
abundance: NA
v_gene: TRBV29-1

CDR3nt: TGTGCCAGCAGCTTAAACAGCGTGAACACTGAAGCTTTCTTT
CDR3aa: CASSLNSVNTEAFF
j_gene: TRBJ1-1
d_gene: NA
abundance: NA
v_gene: TRBV11-3

CDR3nt: TGTGCCTGGAAAGCGCAGGGTCGTGAAAAACTGTTTTTT
CDR3aa: CAWKAQGREKLFF
j_gene: TRBJ1-4
d_gene: NA
abundance: NA
v_gene: TRBV30

CDR3nt: TGTGCCAGCAGTTGGCTGACAGTCCCCTCCTCTGGGGCCAACGTCCTGACTTTC
CDR3aa: CASSWLTVPSSGANVLTF
j_gene: TRBJ2-6
d_gene: NA
abundance: NA
v_gene: TRBV7-2

CDR3nt: TGTGCCAGCCGGAGCAGGGGGACTGGAAACACCATATATTTT
CDR3aa: CASRSRGTGNTIYF
j_gene: TRBJ1-3
d_gene: TRBD1
abundance: once
v_gene: TRBV11-1

CDR3nt: TGCGCCAGCAGTGAGAAGGTCACAGATACGCAGTATTTT
CDR3aa: CASSEKVTDTQYF
j_gene: TRBJ2-3
d_gene: NA
abundance: NA
v_gene: TRBV10-1

CDR3nt: TGTGCCAGCAGTGAAGGTCGGAGCGGCGGGGGGGAGACCCAGTACTTC
CDR3aa: CASSEGRSGGGETQYF
j_gene: TRBJ2-5
d_gene: TRBD2
abundance: NA
v_gene: TRBV6-1

CDR3nt: TGTGCCTGGGGCGGGACAGAAGGCTACACCTTC
CDR3aa: CAWGGTEGYTF
j_gene: TRBJ1-2
d_gene: TRBD1
abundance: NA
v_gene: TRBV30

CDR3nt: TGTGCCAGCAGCTTAGAGGGGATAGAAGCTTTCTTT
CDR3aa: CASSLEGIEAFF
j_gene: TRBJ1-1
d_gene: NA
abundance: NA
v_gene: TRBV7-9

CDR3nt: TGTGCCATCGGACCAGGGAACACTGAAGCTTTCTTT
CDR3aa: CAIGPGNTEAFF
j_gene: TRBJ1-1
d_gene: NA
abundance: NA
v_gene: TRBV10-3

CDR3nt: TGTGCCAGCAGGGCCTTATCGTCGGATACGCAGTATTTT
CDR3aa: CASRALSSDTQYF
j_gene: TRBJ2-3
d_gene: NA
abundance: NA
v_gene: TRBV5-6

CDR3nt: TGTGCCAGCAGTTCTCGACAGGGCATGAATGAGCAGTTCTTC
CDR3aa: CASSSRQGMNEQFF
j_gene: TRBJ2-1
d_gene: TRBD1
abundance: NA
v_gene: TRBV27

CDR3nt: TGTGCCAGCAGCCAGACAGGGAACAATCAGCCCCAGCATTTT
CDR3aa: CASSQTGNNQPQHF
j_gene: TRBJ1-5
d_gene: TRBD1
abundance: NA
v_gene: TRBV25-1

CDR3nt: TGCGCCAGCAGCACGACTAGCGGGGTCTACAATGAGCAGTTCTTC
CDR3aa: CASSTTSGVYNEQFF
j_gene: TRBJ2-1
d_gene: TRBD2
abundance: NA
v_gene: TRBV5-1

CDR3nt: TGTGCCAGCAGCGACTACGAGCAGTACTTC
CDR3aa: CASSDYEQYF
j_gene: TRBJ2-7
d_gene: NA
abundance: NA
v_gene: TRBV6-5

CDR3nt: TGTGCCAGTATTGGGAGGGGCCCGTCCTACGAGCAGTACTTC
CDR3aa: CASIGRGPSYEQYF
j_gene: TRBJ2-7
d_gene: TRBD2
abundance: NA
v_gene: TRBV19

CDR3nt: TGTGCCAGCAGCTTAGATGGCTCTGGCTACACCTTC
CDR3aa: CASSLDGSGYTF
j_gene: TRBJ1-2
d_gene: NA
abundance: NA
v_gene: TRBV11-2

CDR3nt: TGTGCCAGCAGTCTCCGGTCGCGGACAGAGACCCAGTACTTC
CDR3aa: CASSLRSRTETQYF
j_gene: TRBJ2-5
d_gene: NA
abundance: NA
v_gene: TRBV6-6

CDR3nt: TGTGCCAGCAGTGAAGAGAGGGACTTTGATTCACCCCTCCACTTT
CDR3aa: CASSEERDFDSPLHF
j_gene: TRBJ1-6
d_gene: NA
abundance: once
v_gene: TRBV6-1

CDR3nt: TGTGCCAGCAGTCGCCCGGGAATAGGGGAGACCCAGTACTTC
CDR3aa: CASSRPGIGETQYF
j_gene: TRBJ2-5
d_gene: NA
abundance: NA
v_gene: TRBV7-9

CDR3nt: TGTGCCAGCATGGAGGGCGCAGCCGAAGAGACCCAGTACTTC
CDR3aa: CASMEGAAEETQYF
j_gene: TRBJ2-5
d_gene: NA
abundance: NA
v_gene: TRBV25-1

CDR3nt: TGCAGTGCTAGACCTTACAATGAGCAGTTCTTC
CDR3aa: CSARPYNEQFF
j_gene: TRBJ2-1
d_gene: NA
abundance: NA
v_gene: TRBV20-1

CDR3nt: TGTGCCAGCAGCTTAGGCCCAGGGGGGGGGCCTGTCCCCTACGAGCAGTACTTC
CDR3aa: CASSLGPGGGPVPYEQYF
j_gene: TRBJ2-7
d_gene: NA
abundance: NA
v_gene: TRBV11-2

CDR3nt: TGTGCCAGCAGCTCAGGTTTCCCGGGACACTCGGGGACCGGGGAGCTGTTTTTT
CDR3aa: CASSSGFPGHSGTGELFF
j_gene: TRBJ2-2
d_gene: NA
abundance: NA
v_gene: TRBV25-1

CDR3nt: TGTGCCAGCACCCGGGGGGGAGGGAACACTGAAGCTTTCTTT
CDR3aa: CASTRGGGNTEAFF
j_gene: TRBJ1-1
d_gene: NA
abundance: NA
v_gene: TRBV7-2

CDR3nt: TGTGCCAGCAGCGCCCCGGGGAGGCCCGTGAACACTGAAGCTTTCTTT
CDR3aa: CASSAPGRPVNTEAFF
j_gene: TRBJ1-1
d_gene: NA
abundance: NA
v_gene: TRBV11-1

CDR3nt: TGTGCCAGCAGTTTCGGGACAGGCTATAATTCACCCCTCCACTTT
CDR3aa: CASSFGTGYNSPLHF
j_gene: TRBJ1-6
d_gene: TRBD1
abundance: NA
v_gene: TRBV6-5

CDR3nt: TGTGCCAGCAAGGACGGGGTCTACAGCAATCAGCCCCAGCATTTT
CDR3aa: CASKDGVYSNQPQHF
j_gene: TRBJ1-5
d_gene: NA
abundance: NA
v_gene: TRBV6-1

CDR3nt: TGTGCCAGTACTCCCGACGGCGCGAACACCGGGGAGCTGTTTTTT
CDR3aa: CASTPDGANTGELFF
j_gene: TRBJ2-2
d_gene: NA
abundance: NA
v_gene: TRBV19

CDR3nt: TGCGCCAGCAGCCACGGGACAGGGAACTATGGCTACACCTTC
CDR3aa: CASSHGTGNYGYTF
j_gene: TRBJ1-2
d_gene: TRBD1
abundance: NA
v_gene: TRBV4-3

CDR3nt: TGTGCCAGCAGCTTAGACACACAGGGCCTTGAGCAGTTCTTC
CDR3aa: CASSLDTQGLEQFF
j_gene: TRBJ2-1
d_gene: NA
abundance: NA
v_gene: TRBV11-3

CDR3nt: TGTGCCAGCAGCCCCTCAGGGGACAGGGCTGGAAACACCATATATTTT
CDR3aa: CASSPSGDRAGNTIYF
j_gene: TRBJ1-3
d_gene: TRBD1
abundance: NA
v_gene: TRBV9

CDR3nt: TGTGCCAGCAGCTTAGCCCGGACTAGCGGGAGTGAGCAGTTCTTC
CDR3aa: CASSLARTSGSEQFF
j_gene: TRBJ2-1
d_gene: TRBD2
abundance: NA
v_gene: TRBV11-2